Following are 5 T cell receptor beta chains from one sample sequenced in a study of cytomegalovirus exposure and HLA in healthy donors (dated by TCRdb to the late 2010s). The library was prepared using the immunoSEQ multiplex PCR assay. For the multiplex PCR, a mixture combining 60 forward primers for TCR Vbeta segments and 13 reverse primers for TCR Jbeta segments was used. Imported from immuneACCESS, the table was reduced by TCRdb to in-frame sequences with V and J called. These copies leave out some clones; in studies compared against another copy, an unresolved V gene accounts for under half, and the cause of the remainder is not known. This specimen's table enumerates 200,000 or so clones. The ten biggest clones cover roughly 0.74% of the sample. What was sequenced was PBMCs. The receptors were gathered from a boy under 18 in good health and CMV-seronegative.

CDR3 region: CASSLVRLAGELFF. The CDR3 coding sequence is TGTGCCAGCAGCTTGGTTCGGTTGGCCGGGGAGCTGTTTTTT. The chain recombines TRBV5-6 with TRBJ2-2, with unresolved D. The germline gives CDR1 SGHDT, CDR2 YYEEEE. Trimming removed 0 bases from V and 6 bases from J, with 9 bases in between. The CDR3 is 14 residues long.

The V gene is TRBV7-2, the J gene TRBJ1-2; TRBD1 might be the D (6 bases). The germline V gene encodes CDR1 SGHTA and CDR2 FQGNSA. The CDR3 loop spans 14 amino acids. V was pared by 5 bases and J by 7 bases, with 17 bases between. The CDR3 loop reads CASSTGTPYPGYTF. In DNA, the CDR3 is TGTGCCAGCAGCACCGGGACACCCTATCCTGGCTACACCTTC.

The chain is built from TRBV6-4 and TRBJ2-1; 9 positions match TRBD1. The CDR3 runs to 16 residues. J lost 7 bases, V lost 4 bases, and 11 bases had no gene match. CDR1 and CDR2 (germline): MRHNA, SNTAGT. CDR3 in DNA: TGTGCCAGCAGTGCCTCGGCGGGACAGGGTTCAAATGAGCAGTTCTTC. Its protein product is CASSASAGQGSNEQFF.

The chain joins TRBV11-2 to TRBJ2-7; 8 nucleotides line up with TRBD1. With V trimmed by 5 bases and J by 6 bases, 9 bases remained unmatched. The CDR3 sequence is 14 residues long. Germline V gene data show CDR1 as SGHAT and CDR2 as FQNNGV. The DNA of the CDR3 is TGTGCCAGCAGCCCCGGACAGGGCGGAGGCGAGCAGTACTTC. This codes for CASSPGQGGGEQYF.

The chain couples TRBV9 to TRBJ2-2; 8 nucleotides agree with TRBD2. With 2 bases clipped from V and 5 bases from J, the junction kept 5 bases outside the gene matches. CDR1 is SGDLS, CDR2 YYNGEE, per germline. The CDR3 runs to 15 residues. CDR3 region: CASSVFTSGTGELFF. The CDR3 nucleotides read TGTGCCAGCAGCGTTTTTACTAGCGGAACCGGGGAGCTGTTTTTT.